The entry that follows covers one TCR beta chain sequence. In its sample, this clonotype was seen many times. Its recognized antigen is unknown. No much larger clone is present one base from it, and per-base qualities are unavailable. The data stem from a study of T cells in Graves' hyperthyroidism and ophthalmopathy (dated by TCRdb to between 2018 and 2020). General notes on the study: Peripheral blood was sampled at the time of initial diagnosis, prior to any treatment. After sampling, hyperthyroidism patients received methimazole starting at 30 mg daily, and ophthalmopathy patients received high-dose intravenous methylprednisolone. A discovery cohort of about a hundred patients, fewer than 50 with Graves' ophthalmopathy and 57 with stable Graves' hyperthyroidism, was used to find distinguishing TCR V-J signatures. The 100 discovery patients were randomly split 7:3 into training and test sets. In addition, the study compared T-cell repertoires in thyroid tissue and in blood from several Graves' hyperthyroidism patients. An independent validation cohort of 18 to 20 hyperthyroidism patients and 17 patients who later progressed to ophthalmopathy tested prospective prediction of ophthalmopathy. According to the paper, TCR Vbeta CDR3 sequencing was carried out on about 140 peripheral blood samples, which came from about 45 ophthalmopathy, around 74 hyperthyroidism and approximately 17 progressor patients.

General conclusions and limits of the study: During validation, the model predicted progression to ophthalmopathy a median of approximately 7 months ahead of onset, with just under 71% sensitivity and roughly 72% specificity. Most expanded thyroid clonotypes (frequency above 0.001) were also detected in blood, suggesting blood repertoires may reflect thyroid immune responses. Ophthalmopathy was separated from stable hyperthyroidism by a 13 V-J signature model, with approximately 90% sensitivity and approximately 81% specificity obtained in cross-validation and 80%/75% obtained in testing. No statistical method was used to fix the sample size in advance, and group allocation was not hidden from the investigators.

Amplification of TCR beta CDR3 regions was carried out from RNA transcripts. A first-round RT-PCR of the TCR CDR3 used the HTBI primer set with the Qiagen OneStep RT-PCR kit. A second multiplex PCR round built the libraries, followed by size selection and purification. Libraries were sequenced paired-end with 100 bp reads on an Illumina HiSeq2000. On the study's bioinformatics: SOAPnuke was used to process the raw data, throwing out any read that contained adapters or uncalled bases, had a mean Phred below 15, or lacked an exact constant-primer or identifier match. High-quality paired reads were merged using COPE v1.2.5, and each unique nucleotide sequence was defined as a clonotype. MiTCR v1.1 was used to align the clonotypes against IMGT TRBV, TRBD and TRBJ reference segments. Only V-J combinations with frequency above 0.0001, covering 98% to 99.2% of repertoires, were analysed. The TCS score was defined as the ratio of F50 (clonal expansion) to E x V (chaos), calculated using BLOSUM62-based TCRdist between CDR3 peptides within each V-J. Welch's t-statistics and random forest reduced around 520 V-J features to 13, which were used in a naive Bayes classifier (R e1071). Using fastp at Q25 and MiXCR, TCRdb reprocessed the public reads and kept productive beta chains. Identical CDR3 proteins give one entry, which carries the most common genes and DNA. The V and J calls, along with clone size, are taken from TCRdb and not from the paper's own processing. This sample is represented by approximately 400,000 distinct CDR3 sequences; about 14% of them were singletons. The ten largest clonotypes hold approximately 11% of the sample.

Stable Graves' hyperthyroidism was defined as the absence of progression to ophthalmopathy over 18 months of follow-up. Hyperthyroidism patients were aged 18 to 65 years and newly diagnosed, with disease duration of less than 2 months. Exclusion was applied to patients with uncontrolled infections, other autoimmune diseases, pregnancy or lactation. Clinical symptoms, serum thyroxine and TRAb, thyroid ultrasound, and orbital computed tomography formed the basis for the diagnoses. Ficoll-Paque density gradient centrifugation was used to isolate PBMCs from about 9 ml of fresh peripheral blood. Trizol reagent was used to extract total RNA, and RNA quality was then checked on an Agilent 2100 Bioanalyzer. The sample consisted of blood. The TCR sequence derives from a woman aged 55-69 years with Graves' hyperthyroidism.

The CDR3 corresponds to CASSLTGPPEKLFF. The sequenced DNA is TGTGCCAGCAGTTTGACAGGTCCTCCTGAAAAACTGTTTTTT. Recombination linked TRBV2 to TRBJ1-4; TRBD1 could be the D gene, as 6 bases match. CDR1 is given as SNHLY and CDR2 as FYNNEI, both from the germline V gene. A distance of 14 bases separates the germline ends of V and J, which lose 5 bases and 7 bases respectively. Spanning cysteine to phenylalanine, the CDR3 consists of 14 amino acids. The retained sequence is limited to the CDR3, 42 bases, with the frame set at the first base.